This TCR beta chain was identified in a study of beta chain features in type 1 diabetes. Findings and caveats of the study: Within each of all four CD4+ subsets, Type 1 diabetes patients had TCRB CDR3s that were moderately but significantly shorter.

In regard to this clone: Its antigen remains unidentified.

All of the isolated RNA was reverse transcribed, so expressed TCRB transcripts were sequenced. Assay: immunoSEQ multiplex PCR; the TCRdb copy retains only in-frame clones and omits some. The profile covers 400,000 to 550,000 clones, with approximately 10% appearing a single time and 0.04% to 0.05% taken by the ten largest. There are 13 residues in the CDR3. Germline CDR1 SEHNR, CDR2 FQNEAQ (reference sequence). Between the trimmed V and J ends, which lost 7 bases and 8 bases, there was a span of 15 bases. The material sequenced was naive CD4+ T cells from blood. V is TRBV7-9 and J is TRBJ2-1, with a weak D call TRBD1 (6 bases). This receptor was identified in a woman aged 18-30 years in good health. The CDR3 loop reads CASTNRVMYEQFF. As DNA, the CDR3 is TGTGCCAGCACGAACAGGGTAATGTATGAGCAGTTCTTC.